A selection of T cell receptor beta chains follows, all from one sample in a study of cytomegalovirus exposure and HLA in healthy donors. TCRdb's table, derived via immunoSEQ multiplex PCR, lists solely in-frame clones and lacks some. The sample lists some 100,000 clones; under 90% were seen once. Sequencing was performed on PBMCs. All receptors come from a woman aged 25 to 39 in good health and CMV-seronegative. Both conserved end residues are part of each CDR3. The order of the fields is clone size, V gene, J gene, D gene, CDR3 protein, CDR3 DNA. The D gene is left open where the match is weak. Some rows mark clone size as missing; the rest say once, few, many or name a class of expanded clone.

NA	TRBV18	TRBJ1-2	TRBD1	CASSPRDRGNYGYTF	TGTGCCAGCTCACCACGTGACAGGGGGAACTATGGCTACACCTTC
NA	TRBV27	TRBJ2-7	TRBD2	CASSFGTSGRLGALYEQYF	TGTGCCAGCAGTTTCGGGACTAGCGGGAGGCTCGGGGCCCTCTACGAGCAGTACTTC
NA	TRBV7-9	TRBJ2-7	NA	CASENSSYEQYF	TGTGCCAGTGAGAACTCCTCCTACGAGCAGTACTTC
NA	TRBV7-9	TRBJ1-3	NA	CASSLEEGSTIYF	TGTGCCAGCAGCTTAGAGGAGGGAAGCACCATATATTTT
NA	TRBV2	TRBJ2-1	NA	CASLEGSGGNEQFF	TGTGCCAGCCTAGAGGGGTCAGGGGGGAATGAGCAGTTCTTC
NA	TRBV29-1	TRBJ2-7	NA	CSVEGGGGSDEQYF	TGCAGCGTTGAGGGCGGAGGAGGATCTGACGAGCAGTACTTC
NA	TRBV27	TRBJ2-2	NA	CASSRDTNTGELFF	TGTGCCAGCAGTAGGGACACCAACACCGGGGAGCTGTTTTTT
NA	TRBV10-3	TRBJ2-6	TRBD1	CAISMGQLSGANVLTF	TGTGCCATCAGTATGGGACAGCTCTCTGGGGCCAACGTCCTGACTTTC
NA	TRBV4-1	TRBJ1-1	NA	CASSQVAAVGLHTEAFF	TGCGCCAGCAGCCAAGTCGCGGCCGTAGGCCTCCACACTGAAGCTTTCTTT
NA	TRBV7-2	TRBJ2-7	TRBD2	CASSLAPSGGEQYF	TGTGCCAGCAGCTTAGCCCCTTCGGGGGGCGAGCAGTACTTC
NA	TRBV6-1	TRBJ1-5	NA	CASSSTGLRNQPQHF	TGTGCCAGCAGTTCGACGGGGTTGAGGAATCAGCCCCAGCATTTT
NA	TRBV5-1	TRBJ1-1	NA	CASSPQGGFTEAFF	TGCGCCAGCAGCCCACAGGGAGGGTTCACTGAAGCTTTCTTT
NA	TRBV2	TRBJ2-1	TRBD2	CASRGTSGLLEQFF	TGTGCCAGCAGGGGGACTAGCGGCCTTCTGGAGCAGTTCTTC
NA	TRBV28	TRBJ1-4	NA	CASSVAGSWEKLFF	TGTGCCAGCAGCGTCGCCGGGTCTTGGGAAAAACTGTTTTTT
few	TRBV6-1	TRBJ2-7	TRBD1	CASSSTGGSDEQYF	TGTGCCAGCAGTTCGACAGGGGGCTCGGACGAGCAGTACTTC
NA	TRBV6-6	TRBJ2-1	TRBD2	CASSSKTSSKKNEQFF	TGTGCCAGCAGTTCAAAGACTAGCTCTAAAAAGAATGAGCAGTTCTTC
NA	TRBV6-6	TRBJ1-1	NA	CASTTARGADFEAFF	TGTGCCAGCACTACAGCGCGGGGGGCGGACTTTGAAGCTTTCTTT
NA	TRBV5-6	TRBJ2-7	NA	CASSLEGGGYEQYF	TGTGCCAGCAGCTTAGAGGGAGGGGGTTACGAGCAGTACTTC
NA	TRBV7-2	TRBJ2-3	TRBD2	CASSLQGLAGGDTQYF	TGTGCCAGCAGCTTACAGGGACTAGCGGGAGGTGATACGCAGTATTTT
NA	TRBV28	TRBJ1-4	TRBD1	CASRYTLPTGGSSEKLFF	TGTGCCAGCAGATACACACTACCTACAGGGGGCTCGTCGGAAAAACTGTTTTTT
NA	TRBV5-4	TRBJ2-5	NA	CASSFEEETQYF	TGTGCCAGCAGCTTTGAGGAAGAGACCCAGTACTTC
NA	TRBV21-1	TRBJ2-5	NA	CASSEDGTSGLGGETQYF	TGTGCCAGCAGCGAAGACGGGACTAGCGGACTGGGGGGGGAGACCCAGTACTTC
NA	TRBV7-3	TRBJ2-7	NA	CASSLGGRGSGYEQYF	TGTGCCAGCAGCTTAGGGGGTCGGGGTAGCGGCTACGAGCAGTACTTC
NA	TRBV27	TRBJ2-1	TRBD2	CASSFLGGNNEQFF	TGTGCCAGCAGTTTTCTCGGGGGGAACAATGAGCAGTTCTTC
NA	TRBV5-5	TRBJ1-5	TRBD1	CASSKRQGSNQPQHF	TGTGCCAGCAGTAAACGACAGGGAAGCAATCAGCCCCAGCATTTT
NA	TRBV28	TRBJ2-6	NA	CASSQQTPSRANVLTF	TGTGCCAGCAGCCAACAAACCCCTAGTAGGGCCAACGTCCTGACTTTC
NA	TRBV5-4	TRBJ2-2	TRBD1	CASSVDRGVAGELFF	TGTGCCAGCAGCGTCGACAGGGGGGTCGCCGGGGAGCTGTTTTTT
NA	TRBV30	TRBJ2-7	NA	CAWSPLDRYSYEQYF	TGTGCCTGGAGTCCCTTAGACAGGTACTCCTACGAGCAGTACTTC
NA	TRBV6-5	TRBJ2-7	TRBD2	CASSSRIAGGSYEQYF	TGTGCCAGCAGTTCGAGGATAGCGGGAGGGTCCTACGAGCAGTACTTC